This T cell receptor beta chain is drawn from a study of cytomegalovirus exposure and HLA in healthy donors. Germline CDR1 and CDR2: MDHEN and SYDVKM. This CDR3 has 16 amino acids. V gave up 6 bases and J gave up 6 bases; unmatched junction bases: 14. In regard to this clone: What it binds is not known.

Study-wide results and limits: Excluded were some V segments that proved indistinguishable, including TRBV6-2 and TRBV6-3.

PCR involved 60 Vbeta and 13 Jbeta primers. Assay: immunoSEQ multiplex PCR; the TCRdb copy retains only in-frame clones and omits some. The sample yields approximately 150,000 clones, around nine tenths seen once. What was sequenced was PBMCs. The chain recombines TRBV28 with TRBJ2-4; 7 nucleotides agree with TRBD1. The TCR comes from a woman in her twenties or thirties in good health and CMV-seronegative. The CDR3 region has the DNA TGTGCCAGCAGAAAAGATGACAGGGTCACGGGAAACATTCAGTACTTC. Translating gives CASRKDDRVTGNIQYF. Complete variable domain (other parts from reference TRBV28 and TRBJ2-4): DVKVTQSSRYLVKRTGEKVFLECVQDMDHENMFWYRQDPGLGLRLIYFSYDVKMKEKGDIPEGYSVSREKKERFSLILESASTNQTSMYLCASRKDDRVTGNIQYFGAGTRLSVL.